The next 7 T cell receptor beta chains were all read from a single sample in a study of T-cell reconstitution after alpha-beta-depleted transplantation in children. Unique molecular identifiers were incorporated during preparation of the TCRbeta library. TCRdb recomputed calls from the PCR reads with MiXCR, one row per CDR3 protein. The sample contains some 8,000 distinct CDR3 sequences, roughly 13% of which appear only once. The specimen was PBMCs, mostly from graft donor cells, collected 60 days after TCRalphabeta/CD19-depleted stem cell transplant. These TCRs come from a patient between 2 and 9 years old who had a stem cell transplant for inherited bone marrow failure, so the T cells may come from the graft donor.

This clonotype has a count of ten or more. The chain employs TRBV28 and TRBJ1-6; 7 bases agree with TRBD1. CDR1 and CDR2 from the germline V gene are MDHEN and SYDVKM. V shed 3 bases and J 5 bases; nucleotides not matched to a gene: 1. This CDR3 has 14 amino acids. The CDR3 reads CASSFRGNNSPLHF. The CDR3 region has the DNA TGTGCCAGCAGTTTCAGGGGGAATAATTCACCCCTCCACTTT.

This clonotype was seen many times. The chain carries TRBV11-2 and TRBJ2-7; 7 nucleotides agree with TRBD1. Trimming at V came to 3 bases and at J to 4 bases, leaving 12 bases not matched to a gene. The CDR3 covers 16 residues. In germline, CDR1 is SGHAT, CDR2 FQNNGV. In DNA, the CDR3 is TGTGCCAGCAGCTTGGACCACCGACAGGGTCGATACGAGCAGTACTTC. Residues: CASSLDHRQGRYEQYF.

This clonotype was seen at least ten times. The genes are TRBV9 and TRBJ2-7; 7 positions match TRBD2. CDR1 SGDLS and CDR2 YYNGEE come from the germline V gene. The CDR3 extends over 16 amino acids. V dropped 4 bases and J dropped 6; count of bases not matched to a gene: 16. The CDR3 reads CASSPLVGWGGSEQYF. The CDR3 DNA is TGTGCCAGCAGCCCCCTCGTGGGTTGGGGGGGAAGCGAGCAGTACTTC.

This clonotype was seen repeatedly, ten times or more. V is TRBV7-9 and J is TRBJ2-7; 13 positions agree with TRBD2. The ends lost 5 bases at V and 4 bases at J; junction bases unmatched: 11. The germline CDR1 and CDR2 sequences are SEHNR and FQNEAQ (reference sequence). The CDR3 length is 17 residues. CDR3 in amino acids: CASSPRAGTSGTYEQYF. The CDR3 DNA sequence: TGTGCCAGCAGCCCCAGAGCCGGGACTAGCGGGACGTACGAGCAGTACTTC. The full variable domain, rest sourced from reference TRBV7-9 and TRBJ2-7, is DTGVSQNPRHKITKRGQNVTFRCDPISEHNRLYWYRQTLGQGPEFLTYFQNEAQLEKSRLLSDRFSAERPKGSFSTLEIQRTEQGDSAMYLCASSPRAGTSGTYEQYFGPGTRLTVT.

At least ten counts were recorded for this clonotype. The chain couples TRBV6-1 to TRBJ1-2; D gene uncertain. The CDR3 contains 14 residues. Between the trimmed V and J ends, which lost 5 bases and 4 bases, there was a span of 14 bases. Germline assignment: CDR1 MNHNS and CDR2 SASEGT. CDR3 nucleotide sequence: TGTGCCAGCAGTCCCTACGGGGTTGGCTATGGCTACACCTTC. As protein: CASSPYGVGYGYTF.

Ten or more counts support this clonotype. The J gene is TRBJ2-7, the V gene TRBV20-1; D remains unclear. The germline V and J ends were trimmed by 0 bases and 0 bases, with 9 bases remaining between them. The germline gives CDR1 DFQATT, CDR2 SNEGSKA (reference sequence). This CDR3 is 14 amino acids long. In nucleotides, the CDR3 is TGCAGTGCTAGAGACGCAGACGGCTCCTACGAGCAGTACTTC. The encoded protein is CSARDADGSYEQYF.

This clonotype was observed many times. This chain uses TRBV6-5 with TRBJ2-2, with D tentatively TRBD1 (8 bases). CDR1 MNHEY and CDR2 SVGAGI come from the germline V gene. This CDR3 has 14 amino acids. V shed 4 bases and J shed 6 bases, with 12 bases lying between them. CDR3 protein: CASSFTGGAGELFF. CDR3 nucleotides: TGTGCCAGCAGTTTTACAGGGGGGGCCGGGGAGCTGTTTTTT.